Listed below are T cell receptor beta chains from one sample, sequenced in a study of T-cell reconstitution after alpha-beta-depleted transplantation in children. TCRdb processed the PCR reads anew with MiXCR; each CDR3 protein has one entry. The sample carries some 300,000 distinct CDR3 sequences, about 9.4% recorded once. The input for sequencing was PBMCs, taken before TCRalphabeta/CD19-depleted stem cell transplant. Receptor source: a boy younger than two with acute myeloid leukemia, due to receive a stem cell transplant. The CDR3 runs from the conserved cysteine through the conserved F or W. A D gene is named only where the DNA matches it firmly. A row's size may be missing; if present it is once, few, many or a size class.

abundance	j_gene	d_gene	v_gene	CDR3aa	CDR3nt
many	TRBJ1-3	.	TRBV5-1	CASSPWTRGNTIYF	TGCGCCAGCAGCCCCTGGACGAGAGGAAACACCATATATTTT
many	TRBJ2-4	TRBD1	TRBV28	CAIRTGENIQYF	TGTGCCATTAGGACAGGGGAAAACATTCAGTACTTC
many	TRBJ2-7	TRBD2	TRBV5-6	CASSGLAGNSYEQYF	TGTGCCAGCAGCGGTTTAGCGGGCAACTCCTACGAGCAGTACTTC
many	TRBJ2-7	.	TRBV10-3	CAIREGWGLFYEQYF	TGTGCCATCAGGGAGGGATGGGGGCTCTTCTACGAGCAGTACTTC
few	TRBJ2-3	.	TRBV28	CASTPTTDYLSDTQYF	TGTGCCAGCACCCCAACGACAGACTATCTGTCGGATACGCAGTATTTT
many	TRBJ1-5	.	TRBV6-6	CATSGGAQPQHF	TGTGCCACCAGTGGGGGGGCCCAGCCCCAGCATTTT
many	TRBJ2-7	.	TRBV12-3/TRBV12-4	CASSPIEKAYEQYF	TGTGCCAGCAGTCCAATAGAAAAGGCCTACGAGCAGTACTTC
many	TRBJ2-5	TRBD1	TRBV7-9	CASSLFGRGLETQYF	TGTGCCAGCAGCTTATTTGGCAGGGGGTTGGAGACCCAGTACTTC
.	TRBJ1-2	.	TRBV9	CASSVEALRGSYGYTF	TGTGCCAGCAGCGTGGAGGCCCTCAGGGGTAGCTATGGCTACACCTTC
many	TRBJ2-3	.	TRBV7-3	CASCSTRGCTDTQYF	TGTGCCAGCTGTAGTACAAGGGGCTGCACAGATACGCAGTATTTT
many	TRBJ2-3	TRBD1	TRBV2	CASSGLTGGRTVTDTQYF	TGTGCCAGCAGTGGCTTAACAGGGGGTAGGACAGTCACAGATACGCAGTATTTT
many	TRBJ2-1	TRBD2	TRBV24-1	CATNDGLVRAEQFF	TGTGCCACCAACGATGGACTAGTACGGGCTGAGCAGTTCTTC
many	TRBJ1-5	TRBD1	TRBV28	CASTIQGKPQHF	TGTGCCAGCACCATACAGGGGAAGCCCCAGCATTTT
many	TRBJ2-1	TRBD2	TRBV12-3/TRBV12-4	CASSLPGLVKEQFF	TGTGCCAGCAGTCTACCGGGACTAGTTAAGGAGCAGTTCTTC
few	TRBJ2-7	TRBD1	TRBV7-2	CASSPQTGPSYEQYF	TGTGCCAGCAGCCCTCAGACAGGGCCGTCCTACGAGCAGTACTTC
many	TRBJ2-3	TRBD1	TRBV29-1	CSVVDRRPQYF	TGCAGCGTTGTGGACAGGAGGCCGCAGTATTTT
many	TRBJ1-2	.	TRBV24-1	CATSDAGQYDGYTF	TGTGCCACCAGTGATGCAGGGCAGTATGATGGCTACACCTTC
many	TRBJ2-3	TRBD2	TRBV7-8	CASSSAGGVIHTQYF	TGTGCCAGCAGCTCAGCGGGGGGCGTGATTCATACGCAGTATTTT
few	TRBJ2-2	.	TRBV5-1	CASGRGLNTGELFF	TGCGCCAGCGGCCGGGGCTTAAACACCGGGGAGCTGTTTTTT
many	TRBJ1-5	.	TRBV28	CASSSRWGRDQPQHF	TGTGCCAGCAGTTCCCGATGGGGGCGCGATCAGCCCCAGCATTTT
few	TRBJ1-2	TRBD1	TRBV18	CASSPPSGQAYGYTF	TGTGCCAGCTCACCACCGTCGGGACAGGCCTATGGCTACACCTTC
few	TRBJ2-4	.	TRBV5-7	CASSFGTYQDTRNIQYF	TGTGCCAGCAGCTTTGGGACGTATCAGGATACGAGGAACATTCAGTACTTC
many	TRBJ2-7	.	TRBV7-2	CASSLEASNEQYF	TGTGCCAGCAGCTTAGAGGCTAGCAACGAGCAGTACTTC
many	TRBJ1-4	.	TRBV4-2	CASSPLTETNEKLFF	TGTGCCAGCAGCCCGCTGACAGAAACTAATGAAAAACTGTTTTTT
many	TRBJ1-3	.	TRBV7-9	CASSSTVSGNTIYF	TGTGCCAGCAGCTCTACTGTATCTGGAAACACCATATATTTT
many	TRBJ1-1	.	TRBV18	CASSPPVGGGEAFF	TGTGCCAGCTCACCACCGGTTGGAGGGGGTGAAGCTTTCTTT
many	TRBJ2-5	.	TRBV12-3/TRBV12-4	CASNLGGAETQYF	TGTGCCAGCAACTTAGGGGGGGCCGAGACCCAGTACTTC
many	TRBJ2-7	.	TRBV28	CASIAPPGTDIYEQYF	TGTGCCAGCATCGCCCCCCCCGGGACGGACATCTACGAGCAGTACTTC
many	TRBJ2-7	TRBD1	TRBV3-1	CASSQSGTGQSYEQYF	TGTGCCAGCAGCCAATCCGGGACAGGACAGTCCTACGAGCAGTACTTC
many	TRBJ2-7	.	TRBV5-1	CASSPDRTLIYEQYF	TGCGCCAGCAGCCCCGACAGGACCCTCATCTACGAGCAGTACTTC
many	TRBJ1-2	.	TRBV12-3/TRBV12-4	CASSSARVGYTF	TGTGCCAGCAGTTCTGCTAGGGTAGGCTACACCTTC
once	TRBJ2-7	TRBD2	TRBV12-3/TRBV12-4	CASTTSGWGYEQYF	TGTGCCAGCACTACTAGCGGTTGGGGCTACGAGCAGTACTTC
many	TRBJ2-7	TRBD1	TRBV10-3	CATRGTGSSYEQYF	TGTGCCACCCGAGGGACAGGCAGCTCCTACGAGCAGTACTTC
many	TRBJ2-4	TRBD2	TRBV5-6	CASSLAGGNIQYF	TGTGCCAGCAGCTTAGCGGGGGGAAACATTCAGTACTTC
many	TRBJ1-5	.	TRBV5-1	CASSLGRFEPQHF	TGCGCCAGCAGCTTGGGGCGTTTTGAGCCCCAGCATTTT
.	TRBJ2-7	.	TRBV10-3	CAISAPDISYEQYF	TGTGCCATCAGTGCTCCGGACATATCCTACGAGCAGTACTTC
many	TRBJ2-7	TRBD1	TRBV7-8	CASSSDRASSYEQYF	TGTGCCAGCAGCTCAGACAGGGCGAGCTCCTACGAGCAGTACTTC
many	TRBJ2-1	TRBD2	TRBV28	CASSFRRGGSYNEQFF	TGTGCCAGCAGTTTCCGGCGGGGGGGGTCCTACAATGAGCAGTTCTTC
many	TRBJ2-3	TRBD1	TRBV4-2	CASSQEAGGAVTDTQYF	TGTGCCAGCAGCCAAGAGGCAGGGGGCGCGGTCACAGATACGCAGTATTTT
few	TRBJ2-7	TRBD1	TRBV30	CAWSTGQGRYEQYF	TGTGCCTGGAGTACCGGACAGGGGCGGTACGAGCAGTACTTC
.	TRBJ2-4	TRBD2	TRBV20-1	CSATHFPGLARPKNIQYF	TGCAGTGCTACCCACTTCCCGGGACTAGCGCGTCCCAAAAACATTCAGTACTTC
few	TRBJ2-2	TRBD2	TRBV5-1	CASSLVIRGGTGELFF	TGCGCCAGCAGCTTGGTTATCCGGGGGGGAACCGGGGAGCTGTTTTTT
.	TRBJ2-1	.	TRBV20-1	CSAWGQASYNEQFF	TGCAGTGCCTGGGGACAAGCATCCTACAATGAGCAGTTCTTC
few	TRBJ2-5	.	TRBV12-5	CASGLGDSFQETQYF	TGTGCTAGTGGTTTGGGAGACAGTTTCCAAGAGACCCAGTACTTC
many	TRBJ2-2	.	TRBV12-3/TRBV12-4	CASSLSRELFF	TGTGCCAGCAGTTTGAGTCGGGAGCTGTTTTTT
many	TRBJ1-2	.	TRBV28	CASSLSRGYGYTF	TGTGCCAGCAGTTTATCCAGGGGCTATGGCTACACCTTC
few	TRBJ2-3	.	TRBV20-1	CSARDGTQYF	TGCAGTGCTAGAGATGGGACGCAGTATTTT
few	TRBJ1-2	.	TRBV30	CAWSRGYGAAGYGYTF	TGTGCCTGGAGCCGAGGGTATGGGGCCGCGGGCTATGGCTACACCTTC
many	TRBJ2-2	.	TRBV2	CASSWQWDWDTGELFF	TGTGCCAGCAGTTGGCAGTGGGATTGGGACACCGGGGAGCTGTTTTTT
many	TRBJ2-7	.	TRBV28	CASSEPTAPSYEQYF	TGTGCCAGCAGTGAACCGACAGCTCCCTCCTACGAGCAGTACTTC
.	TRBJ2-5	.	TRBV5-1	CASSGGLTGNQETQYF	TGCGCCAGCAGCGGGGGACTCACAGGGAATCAAGAGACCCAGTACTTC
.	TRBJ1-6	TRBD1	TRBV12-3/TRBV12-4	CASSRGGTAYNSPLHF	TGTGCCAGCAGTCGCGGAGGGACAGCTTATAATTCACCCCTCCACTTT
.	TRBJ2-7	.	TRBV12-3/TRBV12-4	CASSADSIIEQYF	TGTGCCAGCTCAGCGGACTCGATCATCGAGCAGTACTTC
many	TRBJ2-5	.	TRBV7-7	CASSLAIGGQETQYF	TGTGCCAGCAGCTTAGCGATAGGGGGCCAAGAGACCCAGTACTTC